This record looks at one T cell receptor beta chain sequence and its context. Primers for the PCR totalled 60 Vbeta and 13 Jbeta. Data came from immunoSEQ multiplex PCR; TCRdb stores just in-frame clones and leaves some out. With fewer than 150,000 clones in the sample, the ten largest clones hold 1.5% to 2%. CDR3 length: 11 residues. Trimming stripped 5 bases from V and 7 bases from J, with 8 bases between. Germline-derived CDR1 and CDR2 are MNHNY and SVGAGI (reference sequence). The sample belongs to a study of cytomegalovirus exposure and HLA in healthy donors. V is TRBV6-6 and J is TRBJ1-1; a weak D match, TRBD1 (5 bases). Input material: PBMCs. The TCR comes from a woman aged 55-70 years in good health and CMV-seronegative. In DNA form, the CDR3 reads TGTGCCAGCAGTACTGACAGTGAAGCTTTCTTT. Its protein is CASSTDSEAFF.